These 15 T cell receptor delta chains came from one sample sequenced in a study of delta chains in infants with herpesvirus infections. PBMC RNA was reverse transcribed using gamma-chain- and delta-chain-specific primers. TCRdb processed the RT-PCR reads again with the CATT caller. The profile shows 680 or so delta-chain clones, approximately 16% of them singletons. This specimen was peripheral blood, taken at time point 1 of longitudinal follow-up. The receptors stem from a human donor who was a Ugandan infant, either HIV-exposed or HIV-unexposed (not recorded which).

By frequency in the sample, this clone is large. The chain carries TRDV3 and TRDJ1, with a weak D call TRDD2 (5 bases). Germline V CDR1 and CDR2: TVYSNPD, GDNSRS (reference sequence). CDR3 length: 19 residues. V was shortened by 5 bases and J by 0 bases, with 31 bases between the two germline ends. Written as DNA, the CDR3 is TGTGCCCCGAGGACCGCTTCCAGACTTACTCCCGGTAACACCGATAAACTCATCTTT. This encodes CAPRTASRLTPGNTDKLIF.

This clone is large. The chain combines TRDV2 with TRDJ3; 10 bases line up with TRDD3. Germline-derived CDR1 and CDR2 are GEAIGNYY and EKD. This CDR3 region has 18 residues. With 2 bases clipped from V and 1 base from J, the junction kept 4 bases outside the gene matches. The CDR3 DNA reads as TGTGCCTGTGACAATACTGGGGGATTTTCCTGGGACACCCGACAGATGTTTTTC. Its translation is CACDNTGGFSWDTRQMFF.

Concerning this clone itself: A read error likely explains this, since a far larger clone differs by one base. The V and J genes are TRDV3 and TRDJ1; D is possibly TRDD2 (6 bases). Here the J gene came from matching the DNA to germline, since TCRdb omits it. Trimming stripped 5 bases from V and 9 bases from J, with 22 bases between. Germline-derived CDR1 and CDR2 are TVYSNPD and GDNSRS (reference sequence). CDR3 length: 13 amino acids. CDR3 sequence (DNA): TGTGCCACCTTCCGCCACATCCGAAGGGAACTCATCTTT. It translates to CATFRHIRRELIF.

This clone was seen just once. This chain uses TRAV38-2/DV8 with TRDJ1, with TRDD3 matching 12 bases. TCRdb leaves out the J gene; it was filled in here by matching the DNA to germline. The CDR3 consists of 25 residues. J was trimmed by 0 bases and V by 2 bases; bases with no gene match: 29. The germline V gene has CDR1 TSESDYY and CDR2 QEAYKQQN. DNA for the CDR3: TGTGCTTATAGGAGGCTGCTAGGCTCGACTGGGGGATACAGGGGAAGAAGAAGGGACACCGATAAACTCATCTTT. This gives the protein CAYRRLLGSTGGYRGRRRDTDKLIF.

This clone is categorized as large. The chain recombines TRDV1 with TRDJ1, with 10 bases that match TRDD3. With 9 bases clipped from V and 1 base from J, the junction kept 14 bases outside the gene matches. The germline V gene has CDR1 TSWWSYY and CDR2 QGS. The CDR3 spans 17 residues. The CDR3 here is CALILRGTGGFTDKLIF. In DNA form, the CDR3 reads TGTGCTCTAATTCTACGCGGCACTGGGGGATTCACCGATAAACTCATCTTT.

This clone was counted between two and nine times. Only one base separates this from a far larger clonotype, so it likely reflects a read error. This chain connects TRDV1 to TRDJ1, with D perhaps given as TRDD2 or TRDD3 (8 bases each). Germline CDR1 reads TSWWSYY; CDR2 reads QGS. The CDR3 is 21 amino acids. With 2 bases removed from V and 4 bases from J, the gap between germline ends came to 32 bases. The CDR3 DNA reads as TGTGCTCTTGGGGAATCTTCCTACGTCGGGGGGATATGTTCGTACCACGATAAACTCATCTTT. Amino acids: CALGESSYVGGICSYHDKLIF.

A note on this clone: A much larger clone lies a single base off, so this may be a read error. The CDR3 here is CALGEPFTTRTGGSNKLIF. In DNA, the CDR3 is TGTGCTCTTGGGGAACCGTTCACTACCCGTACTGGGGGATCAAATAAACTCATCTTT. The J gene is TRDJ1, the V gene TRDV1; 10 nucleotides line up with TRDD3. TCRdb gives no J gene; it was assigned here by matching the DNA to germline. CDR3 length: 19 residues. The germline CDR1 and CDR2 sequences are TSWWSYY and QGS. With V trimmed by 1 base and J by 6 bases, 17 bases remained unmatched.

As concerns this clone: The likely explanation is a read error, given a far larger clone one base away. J is TRDJ1 and V is TRDV2, with D maybe TRDD3 (6 bases). No J gene is reported in TCRdb; it was inferred here by comparing the DNA with germline. The germline V and J ends were trimmed by 1 base and 0 bases, with 14 bases remaining between them. The CDR3 runs to 16 residues. Germline V gene sequence: CDR1 GEAIGNYY, CDR2 EKD. CDR3 region: CACDTGGGFDTDKLIF. The CDR3, as DNA: TGTGCCTGTGACACTGGGGGCGGTTTTGACACCGATAAACTCATCTTT.

As regards this clone: It differs at one base from a far larger clone, so likely a read error. The identical CDR3 is also encoded by other nucleotide sequences in the sample. J is TRDJ1 and V is TRAV29/DV5; D ambiguous. The CDR3 covers 17 residues. Deletions cut 0 bases from V and 0 bases from J, with 18 bases between. CDR1 is NSMFDY and CDR2 is ISSIKDK in the germline V gene. The chain's CDR3 is CAASARWADRDTDKLIF. The CDR3 DNA sequence: TGTGCAGCAAGCGCGCGGTGGGCAGACCGCGACACCGATAAACTCATCTTT.

With regard to this clone: A much larger clone lies one base from this, so it may be a read error. The sample has other DNA sequences that encode this CDR3 too. This sequence joins TRDV1 and TRDJ1; 9 bases agree with TRDD2. Germline trimming cut 1 base from V and 4 bases from J; bases unmatched to any gene: 13. Germline V gene data show CDR1 as TSWWSYY and CDR2 as QGS. The CDR3 length is 18 residues. CDR3 sequence reads: CALGEPFLLLGGNDKLIF. CDR3 DNA sequence: TGTGCTCTTGGGGAACCCTTCCTACTACTTGGGGGGAACGATAAACTCATCTTT.

In its sample, this clone is large. The V and J genes are TRDV2 and TRDJ3; D call uncertain. Trimming pared 0 bases from V and 3 bases from J, leaving 8 bases between. The CDR3 loop spans 16 amino acids. The germline gives CDR1 GEAIGNYY, CDR2 EKD. The CDR3 sequence is CACDTVAGWDTRQMFF. CDR3 in DNA: TGTGCCTGTGACACCGTCGCGGGCTGGGACACCCGACAGATGTTTTTC.

As concerns this clone: This sequence may be a read error, since a much larger clone differs from it by one base. The V and J genes are TRDV2 and TRDJ1; 12 nucleotides agree with TRDD3. The J gene was not available in TCRdb and was assigned here by matching the DNA to germline segments. With V trimmed by 4 bases and J by 4 bases, 15 bases remained unmatched. This CDR3 comprises 18 residues. Germline CDR1 is GEAIGNYY and CDR2 is EKD. CDR3 sequence: CACDGLGDTLNPCDKLIF. As DNA, the CDR3 is TGTGCCTGTGATGGACTGGGGGATACCTTAAACCCCTGCGATAAACTCATCTTT.

Points on this clone: A far larger clone is just one base off, so this is likely a read error. The gene calls are TRDV1 and TRDJ1; TRDD3 aligns across 7 bases. V trimming: 2 bases; J trimming: 1 base; junction bases outside the gene matches: 22. CDR1 is TSWWSYY and CDR2 is QGS in the germline V gene. The CDR3 consists of 21 residues. As DNA, the CDR3 is TGTGCTCTTGGGGAATATGACTGTCCTTTACTGGGGATCGAATCCACCGATAAACTCATCTTT. Its protein is CALGEYDCPLLGIESTDKLIF.

Sample share makes this clone medium-sized. The chain links TRDV1 to TRDJ1; TRDD3 matches at 11 bases. This CDR3 spans 19 amino acids. The ends lost 1 base at V and 4 bases at J; junction bases unmatched: 14. Germline lookup yields CDR1 TSWWSYY and CDR2 QGS. The CDR3 DNA follows: TGTGCTCTTGGGGAACCTCCTCCTACCCCGACTGGGGGATACGATAAACTCATCTTT. This gives the protein CALGEPPPTPTGGYDKLIF.

This clone is labeled large (0.1 to 1%). The chain uses TRDV1 and TRDJ1; tentatively, D is TRDD3 (10 bases). The germline V gene encodes CDR1 TSWWSYY and CDR2 QGS. This CDR3 is built from 21 residues. V was trimmed by 5 bases and J by 4 bases, leaving 35 bases between them. CDR3 loop: CALGNTPFLHNWGIESDKLIF. Here the CDR3 DNA reads TGTGCTCTTGGGAACACCCCCTTCCTACATAACTGGGGGATCGAGAGCGATAAACTCATCTTT.